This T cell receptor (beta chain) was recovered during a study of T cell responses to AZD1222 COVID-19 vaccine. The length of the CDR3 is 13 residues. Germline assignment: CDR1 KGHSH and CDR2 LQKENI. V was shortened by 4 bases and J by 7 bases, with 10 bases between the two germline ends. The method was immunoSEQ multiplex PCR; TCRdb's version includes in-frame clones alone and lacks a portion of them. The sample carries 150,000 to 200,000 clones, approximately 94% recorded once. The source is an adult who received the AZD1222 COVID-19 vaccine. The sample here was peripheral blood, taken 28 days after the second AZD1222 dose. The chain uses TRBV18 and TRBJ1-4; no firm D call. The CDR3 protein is CASSLQGVEKLFF. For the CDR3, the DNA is TGTGCCAGCTCACTTCAAGGAGTTGAAAAACTGTTTTTT.